The 27 T cell receptor beta chains below come from one sample, sequenced in a study of graft-versus-host responses after intestinal transplantation. This table comes from immunoSEQ multiplex PCR, and its TCRdb copy is limited to in-frame clones, with some not included. This sample has over 65,000 clones, with about 90% found just once. Sequenced here: PBMCs, sampled 98 days after intestinal transplantation. The source of these receptors is a human patient who received an intestinal transplant, so some T cells may come from the graft donor.

This chain uses TRBV4-1 with TRBJ2-5; 8 bases map to TRBD2. After removal of 3 bases from V and 5 bases from J, the junction contained 11 bases not matched to a gene. The CDR3 extends over 16 amino acids. From germline, CDR1 is MGHRA and CDR2 YSYEKL. Written as DNA, the CDR3 is TGCGCCAGCAGCCAGCCCAAAGCGGGGGTGGGGGAGACCCAGTACTTC. This gives the protein CASSQPKAGVGETQYF.

This clone was seen a few times. The chain is built from TRBV5-4 and TRBJ2-7; D is uncertain. CDR1 and CDR2 (germline): SGHNT, YYREEE (reference sequence). Trimming removed 4 bases at V and 3 bases at J, with 5 bases between. The CDR3 has 11 amino acids. For the CDR3, the DNA is TGTGCCAGCAGCATCGACTACGAGCAGTACTTC. This encodes CASSIDYEQYF.

The chain is built from TRBV28 and TRBJ2-1; D call uncertain. The CDR3 runs 14 residues. The germline gives CDR1 MDHEN, CDR2 SYDVKM. V dropped 7 bases and J dropped 2 bases, with 12 bases sitting between them. The CDR3 loop reads CASKPVRTYNEQFF. The CDR3 nucleotides are TGTGCCAGCAAGCCGGTCCGAACCTACAATGAGCAGTTCTTC.

The chain recombines TRBV11-2 with TRBJ1-1, with 7 bases aligning to TRBD1. CDR1 is SGHAT, CDR2 FQNNGV, per germline. The J segment lost 5 bases and the V segment lost 2 bases, leaving 5 bases of the junction unmatched. The CDR3 is 14 residues long. The CDR3 nucleotides are TGTGCCAGCAGCTTATATGCAGGGGGGACTGAAGCTTTCTTT. Its protein product is CASSLYAGGTEAFF.

The chain links TRBV6-5 to TRBJ1-1, with D tentatively TRBD1 (6 bases). With 2 bases removed from V and 6 bases from J, the gap between germline ends came to 10 bases. Germline V gene lookup returns CDR1 MNHEY and CDR2 SVGAGI. The CDR3 runs 13 residues. The CDR3 nucleotides read TGTGCCAGCAGTTACACAGGGCTCCCTGAAGCTTTCTTT. Translated, it gives CASSYTGLPEAFF.

Regarding this clone: Distinct nucleotide sequences in the sample also encode this CDR3. V usage is TRBV5-1 and J usage is TRBJ2-1, with D maybe TRBD1 (5 bases). V shed 0 bases and J shed 10 bases, with 8 bases lying between them. The V gene's germline CDR1 is SGHRS and CDR2 YFSETQ. The CDR3 consists of 12 residues. The CDR3 here is CASSLEGYEQFF. CDR3 nucleotides: TGCGCCAGCAGCTTGGAGGGGTACGAGCAGTTCTTC.

The chain has TRBV27 and TRBJ2-1; D is ambiguous. CDR3 length: 13 residues. CDR1 and CDR2 (germline): MNHEY, SMNVEV (reference sequence). Trimming pared 0 bases from V and 10 bases from J, leaving 10 bases between. Here the CDR3 DNA reads TGTGCCAGCAGTTTATCGGGCAGAGCGGAGCAGTTCTTC. Encoded protein: CASSLSGRAEQFF.

The chain combines TRBV4-1 with TRBJ2-7, with TRBD2 matching 9 bases. V lost 1 base and J lost 3; bases outside the gene matches: 7. Germline CDR1 MGHRA, CDR2 YSYEKL. The CDR3 contains 16 residues. The CDR3 protein is CASSQVRTSAFYEQYF. DNA of the CDR3: TGCGCCAGCAGCCAAGTTAGGACTAGCGCTTTCTACGAGCAGTACTTC.

CDR3 loop: CASSLGVRETQYF. Here the CDR3 DNA reads TGTGCCAGCAGCTTAGGAGTTCGCGAGACCCAGTACTTC. This chain joins TRBV7-9 and TRBJ2-5; D gene ambiguous. Germline values: CDR1 SEHNR, CDR2 FQNEAQ (reference sequence). This CDR3 region has 13 residues. V dropped 1 base and J dropped 5 bases, with 8 bases sitting between them.

The chain links TRBV9 to TRBJ1-2, with TRBD1 matching over 9 bases. Germline V gives CDR1 SGDLS, CDR2 YYNGEE. Trimming removed 4 bases from V and 9 bases from J; junction bases left unmatched: 13. The length of the CDR3 is 15 residues. This CDR3 is CASSTPAGTGFRYTF. CDR3 sequence (DNA): TGTGCCAGCAGCACCCCGGCTGGGACAGGGTTTCGCTACACCTTC.

This sequence joins TRBV18 and TRBJ2-7; D perhaps matches TRBD1 (6 bases). There are 19 residues in the CDR3. V gave up 2 bases and J gave up 2 bases, with 25 bases separating them. Germline lookup yields CDR1 KGHSH and CDR2 LQKENI. CDR3 bases: TGTGCCAGCTCACCATACCCCCCCGGGACACCACCTAGTCCCTACGAGCAGTACTTC. It encodes CASSPYPPGTPPSPYEQYF.

The chain is built from TRBV2 and TRBJ2-1; 9 nucleotides align to TRBD2. The CDR3 is made up of 15 amino acids. CDR1 SNHLY and CDR2 FYNNEI come from the germline V gene. V was clipped by 7 bases and J by 2 bases; unmatched bases: 6. The CDR3 reads CASITLAGPYNEQFF. The CDR3 nucleotides read TGTGCCAGCATAACCCTAGCGGGACCCTACAATGAGCAGTTCTTC.

This chain joins TRBV5-6 and TRBJ2-7; TRBD1 matches 11 bases. The CDR3 runs to 15 residues. After removal of 5 bases from V and 3 bases from J, the junction contained 7 bases not matched to a gene. The V gene's germline CDR1 is SGHDT and CDR2 YYEEEE. CDR3 coding DNA: TGTGCCAGCAGTATGGGGACAGGGGGACGCTACGAGCAGTACTTC. Translated: CASSMGTGGRYEQYF.

The sample holds a few counts of this clone. The rearrangement links TRBV19 to TRBJ2-7; D tentatively reads TRBD1 or TRBD2 (6 bases each). Looked up from germline, CDR1 is LNHDA and CDR2 is SQIVND (reference sequence). This CDR3 contains 14 residues. V lost 3 bases to trimming and J lost 6 bases, with 15 bases between them. CDR3 sequence: CASSILGARGEQYF. The CDR3 bases are TGTGCCAGTAGTATTCTGGGGGCGCGGGGCGAGCAGTACTTC.

The chain employs TRBV5-1 and TRBJ2-5, with 7 bases that match TRBD1. The CDR3 has 16 amino acids. Trimming at V came to 4 bases and at J to 5 bases, leaving 14 bases not matched to a gene. Germline CDR1 SGHRS, CDR2 YFSETQ. In DNA, the CDR3 is TGCGCCAGCAGCCCCGCGCCCGGGACAGATCTCGAGACCCAGTACTTC. Its translation: CASSPAPGTDLETQYF.

This chain links TRBV5-1 with TRBJ1-2; 7 nucleotides match TRBD1. CDR1 is SGHRS and CDR2 is YFSETQ in the germline V gene. V gave up 4 bases and J gave up 0 bases; unmatched junction bases: 3. The CDR3 runs to 14 residues. The CDR3 reads CASSIDRANYGYTF. CDR3 DNA: TGCGCCAGCAGCATTGACAGGGCTAACTATGGCTACACCTTC.

V is TRBV9 and J is TRBJ2-2; 9 nucleotides match TRBD2. The CDR3 is made up of 14 amino acids. Trimming at V came to 2 bases and at J to 6 bases, leaving 2 bases not matched to a gene. Germline values: CDR1 SGDLS, CDR2 YYNGEE. CDR3 sequence (DNA): TGTGCCAGCAGCGTTAGCGGGAGCGCCGGGGAGCTGTTTTTT. This codes for CASSVSGSAGELFF.

The V and J genes are TRBV5-5 and TRBJ2-5; 14 bases align to TRBD2. V shed 0 bases, J shed 7 bases, and the junction held 5 bases outside the gene matches. The CDR3 has 16 residues. Germline CDR1 and CDR2: SGHKS and YYEKEE (reference sequence). CDR3 bases: TGTGCCAGCAGCTTGGGACTAGCGGGGGGGCCCGGGACCCAGTACTTC. Protein sequence: CASSLGLAGGPGTQYF.

This rearrangement joins TRBV7-2 to TRBJ2-1, with 10 bases identical to TRBD1. V shed 6 bases and J 2 bases; nucleotides not matched to a gene: 4. CDR3 size: 15 residues. Looked up from germline, CDR1 is SGHTA and CDR2 is FQGNSA. DNA for the CDR3: TGTGCCAGCAGTTACGACAGGGGGCCCTACAATGAGCAGTTCTTC. This sequence encodes CASSYDRGPYNEQFF.

The genes are TRBV19 and TRBJ1-1; 11 bases line up with TRBD1. The length of the CDR3 is 16 residues. The ends lost 6 bases at V and 0 bases at J; junction bases unmatched: 6. Germline V gene data show CDR1 as LNHDA and CDR2 as SQIVND (reference sequence). CDR3 protein: CASRPGQGGMNTEAFF. CDR3 sequence (DNA): TGTGCCAGTAGGCCGGGACAGGGGGGGATGAACACTGAAGCTTTCTTT.

The chain carries TRBV6-5 and TRBJ2-1, with D perhaps being TRBD1 or TRBD2 (6 bases each). The CDR3 runs 15 residues. Germline V gene sequence: CDR1 MNHEY, CDR2 SVGAGI. V lost 2 bases and J lost 1, with 9 bases in between. As DNA, the CDR3 is TGTGCCAGCAGTTACCGCGGGACATCCTACAATGAGCAGTTCTTC. Translation gives CASSYRGTSYNEQFF.

The chain employs TRBV19 and TRBJ2-7; D may be TRBD1 or TRBD2 (5 bases each). The germline gives CDR1 LNHDA, CDR2 SQIVND (reference sequence). Trimming pared 8 bases from V and 1 base from J, leaving 9 bases between. CDR3 length: 12 amino acids. The DNA for the CDR3 is TGTGCCAGTCGGGACGGTTCCTACGAGCAGTACTTC. It specifies CASRDGSYEQYF.

The chain employs TRBV11-1 and TRBJ2-3; 8 bases align to TRBD2. Germline V lookup: CDR1 SGHAT, CDR2 FQDESV (reference sequence). The CDR3 consists of 14 residues. J lost 1 base, V lost 5 bases, and 2 bases had no gene match. For the CDR3, the DNA is TGTGCCAGCAGCCTGACTAGCGGCACAGATACGCAGTATTTT. Its protein product is CASSLTSGTDTQYF.

This clone was found once. Other DNA sequences within the sample encode an identical CDR3. The chain uses TRBV5-1 and TRBJ2-5; D not resolved. Germline CDR1 SGHRS, CDR2 YFSETQ. V lost 0 bases, J lost 5 bases, and 11 bases lay in between. The CDR3 spans 14 residues. CDR3 sequence: CASSLGRRWETQYF. CDR3 DNA: TGCGCCAGCAGCTTGGGTCGGCGGTGGGAGACCCAGTACTTC.

The V call is TRBV28, the J call TRBJ2-1; 12 positions agree with TRBD2. The junction had 8 bases not matched to a gene; V was cut back by 5 bases and J by 3 bases. The CDR3 extends over 17 amino acids. Germline loops: CDR1 MDHEN, CDR2 SYDVKM. CDR3 coding DNA: TGTGCCAGCAGTCCCCCTAGCGGGAGGGCCCTCTACAATGAGCAGTTCTTC. As protein: CASSPPSGRALYNEQFF.

This clone was counted a few times. This chain uses TRBV7-9 with TRBJ1-2; no reliable D call. The germline V and J ends were trimmed by 5 bases and 8 bases, with 9 bases remaining between them. This CDR3 is 11 amino acids long. The germline V gene has CDR1 SEHNR and CDR2 FQNEAQ (reference sequence). The CDR3 sequence is CASSPPVGYTF. The CDR3 DNA reads as TGTGCCAGCAGCCCTCCGGTCGGCTACACCTTC.

This clone was picked up a small number of times. The chain combines TRBV6-1 with TRBJ2-7; 7 bases line up with TRBD2. Germline V gene sequence: CDR1 MNHNS, CDR2 SASEGT. V dropped 1 base and J dropped 0; count of bases not matched to a gene: 3. The CDR3 runs to 15 residues. The CDR3 sequence: CASSEGGGGSYEQYF. The CDR3 coding sequence is TGTGCCAGCAGTGAAGGTGGGGGGGGCTCCTACGAGCAGTACTTC.